This note documents a single T cell receptor (beta chain) sequence. MiXCR, applied by TCRdb to the RACE reads, yields one record per CDR3 protein. The sample yields around 160,000 distinct CDR3 sequences, roughly 15% seen once. The sample is drawn from a study of human T cells and chemical hapten exposure. On the study more broadly: Diphenylcyclopropenone was applied weekly to patients' scalps across the roughly 23-week study. Patch tests of 0.01% DPC on the upper back were read at 6 days.

Time point here: patch test 1, 2 weeks after DPC sensitization. This sample's treatment: therapeutic diphenylcyclopropenone sensitization with weekly scalp DPC. Trimming pared 2 bases from V and 7 bases from J, leaving 12 bases between. Germline lookup yields CDR1 MDHEN and CDR2 SYDVKM. The CDR3 runs 13 residues. The sample in question was whole blood, obtained in connection with sensitization to the hapten diphenylcyclopropenone (DPC). The sequence was obtained from a young woman with alopecia areata. Some clones in this sample may be carry-over from other donors' samples. The chain links TRBV28 to TRBJ2-7, with D possibly TRBD1 on 5 matching bases. The chain's CDR3 is CASSLSTTVEQYF. In nucleotides, the CDR3 is TGTGCCAGCAGTTTAAGTACGACAGTGGAGCAGTACTTC.